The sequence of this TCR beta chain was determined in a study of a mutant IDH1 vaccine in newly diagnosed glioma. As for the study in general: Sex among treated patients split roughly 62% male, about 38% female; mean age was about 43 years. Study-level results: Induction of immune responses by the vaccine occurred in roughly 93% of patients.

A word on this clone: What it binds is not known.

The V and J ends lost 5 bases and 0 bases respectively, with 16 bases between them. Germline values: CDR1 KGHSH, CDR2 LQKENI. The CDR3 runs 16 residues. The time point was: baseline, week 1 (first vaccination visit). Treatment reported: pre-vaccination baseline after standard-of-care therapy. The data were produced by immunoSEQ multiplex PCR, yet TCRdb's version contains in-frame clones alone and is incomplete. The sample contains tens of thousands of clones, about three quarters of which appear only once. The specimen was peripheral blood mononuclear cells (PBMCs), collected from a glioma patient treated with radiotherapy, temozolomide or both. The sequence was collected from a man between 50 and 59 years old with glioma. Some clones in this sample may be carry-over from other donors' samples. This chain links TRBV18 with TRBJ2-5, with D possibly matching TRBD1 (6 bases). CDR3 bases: TGTGCCAGCTCATCAACGGACAGTTGGTACCAAGAGACCCAGTACTTC. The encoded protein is CASSSTDSWYQETQYF. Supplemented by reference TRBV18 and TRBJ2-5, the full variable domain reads NAGVMQNPRHLVRRRGQEARLRCSPMKGHSHVYWYRQLPEEGLKFMVYLQKENIIDESGMPKERFSAEFPKEGPSILRIQQVVRGDSAAYFCASSSTDSWYQETQYFGPGTRLLVL.